A selection of T cell receptor beta chains follows, all from one sample in a study of T cells expressing NK-cell markers. TCRdb reprocessed the 5' RACE reads and stores each CDR3 protein as one record, lacking DNA. The sample shows approximately 460,000 distinct CDR3 sequences, and more than 7% sits with its ten largest clones. Sequencing was performed on blood T cells: a sorted CD56 or NKG2C T cell subset, CD4+ or CD8+ T cells, or bulk PBMC T cells (not recorded which). Receptor source: a woman between 18 and 70 years old in good health. CDR3s include the opening cysteine and the closing phenylalanine or tryptophan.

TRBJ1-1 TRBV4-3 CASSQYRGDYTEAFF
TRBJ1-2 TRBV12-3/TRBV12-4 CASSPFQGAYGYTF
TRBJ1-2 TRBV7-8 CASSLDPRGNGYTF
TRBJ2-1 TRBV20-1 CSARETSGRPSYNEQFF
TRBJ2-1 TRBV9 CASSVGTGGHSEQFF
TRBJ2-3 TRBV25-1 CATGPLVRTDTQYF
TRBJ2-6 TRBV12-3/TRBV12-4 CASSLRVSGGNVLTF
TRBJ1-5 TRBV6-6 CASRIYSNQPQHF
TRBJ1-4 TRBV7-2 CASSPAATNEKLFF
TRBJ2-7 TRBV4-3 CASSQVGGSGAYEQYF
TRBJ1-5 TRBV5-6 CASSLGLNSNQPQHF
TRBJ2-2 TRBV12-3/TRBV12-4 CASSLRVVGELFF
TRBJ1-2 TRBV6-1 CASGPPDRTSYGYTF
TRBJ2-1 TRBV20-1 CSAGTRSPNEQFF
TRBJ2-6 TRBV4-3 CASSQEGLSGANVLTF
TRBJ2-3 TRBV6-4 CASSEGGGMGADTQYF
TRBJ2-7 TRBV7-9 CASSLGGAYYEQYF
TRBJ2-1 TRBV5-5 CASSVQGSYNEQFF
TRBJ2-2 TRBV5-6 CASSLYGGLTGELFF
TRBJ2-1 TRBV3-1 CASSQGSVNNEQFF
TRBJ1-6 TRBV12-3/TRBV12-4 CASTRTTGSPLHF
TRBJ2-7 TRBV7-9 CASSSPGLAGASYEQYF
TRBJ2-5 TRBV20-1 CSAQWTGSETQYF
TRBJ1-2 TRBV10-3 CAISESPQGLNYGYTF
TRBJ2-1 TRBV7-8 CASSLVPGRGDNEQFF
TRBJ1-1 TRBV7-6 CASSSGRATTEAFF
TRBJ1-4 TRBV11-3 CASSSTVGKRTNEKLFF
TRBJ2-1 TRBV4-3 CASSPRGLGSYNEQFF
TRBJ1-1 TRBV19 CASSGIVEAFF
TRBJ2-2 TRBV5-1 CASSLVSGAKTGELFF
TRBJ2-5 TRBV19 CASSIVGSEETQYF
TRBJ2-2 TRBV7-3 CASSLLLATNTGELFF
TRBJ2-1 TRBV5-1 CASSSGTSWVEQFF
TRBJ1-5 TRBV12-3/TRBV12-4 CASSPTESQPQHF
TRBJ2-1 TRBV7-2 CASSLGEITEQFF
TRBJ1-5 TRBV12-3/TRBV12-4 CASSNQGGQPQHF
TRBJ1-1 TRBV3-1 CASSQARLRGSEAFF
TRBJ1-1 TRBV30 CAWSVGEGLQQNTEAFF
TRBJ1-3 TRBV12-3/TRBV12-4 CATSLDTGQFSSGNTIYF
TRBJ2-1 TRBV9 CASSVPASGRVEQFF
TRBJ2-5 TRBV29-1 CSVEGRDRQETQYF
TRBJ2-7 TRBV14 CACSQVGEAYEQYF
TRBJ2-5 TRBV7-6 CASSFILAEKYF
TRBJ2-7 TRBV20-1 CSAGSPLAGGSYEQYF
TRBJ2-1 TRBV20-1 CSARRDLDEQFF
TRBJ2-7 TRBV28 CASSFPSGTSGRSSYEQYF
TRBJ1-2 TRBV4-2 CASSQDPIGYTF
TRBJ2-1 TRBV12-3/TRBV12-4 CASSPIYNEQFF
TRBJ2-5 TRBV7-9 CASSSWTSQETQYF
TRBJ2-7 TRBV7-2 CASSSDTSYEQYF
TRBJ2-3 TRBV11-2 CASSLAVVVDTQYF
TRBJ2-2 TRBV20-1 CSARVAGAVGELFF
TRBJ1-1 TRBV30 CAWSAHRHTEAFF
TRBJ2-7 TRBV27 CASSRTSGHLYEQYF
TRBJ2-1 TRBV5-1 CASSLEPNPSSYNEQFF
TRBJ2-1 TRBV19 CASIASGGAVNEQFF